Listed here is a single T cell receptor (beta chain). Its antigen is currently unknown. Prepared libraries of TCR beta cDNA carried unique molecular identifiers. TCRdb re-called the PCR reads with MiXCR, one entry per CDR3 protein. This sample has 450,000 to 700,000 distinct CDR3 sequences; roughly 40% occur once, and the top ten carry about 1.8%. The data stem from a study of post-analysis software for immune sequencing data. Regarding the study as a whole: Controls had lower frequencies than patients of five TRBV segments, which included TRBV5-6, TRBV5-1 and TRBV20-1. Multiple sclerosis patients showed significantly lower normalized Chao1 diversity than controls did. Samples made in the same batch grouped tightly together by F measure.

This CDR3 is built from 14 residues. With 2 bases clipped from V and 3 bases from J, the junction kept 4 bases outside the gene matches. In germline, CDR1 is MGHRA, CDR2 YSYEKL. Sequencing was done on a sample of blood. This chain links TRBV4-1 with TRBJ2-7, with TRBD2 matching 7 bases. This clonotype was obtained from a girl between 5 and 17 years old with multiple sclerosis. CDR3 nucleotide sequence: TGCGCCAGCAGCCAACTGTCGGGGGGCTACGAGCAGTACTTC. Its translation: CASSQLSGGYEQYF.